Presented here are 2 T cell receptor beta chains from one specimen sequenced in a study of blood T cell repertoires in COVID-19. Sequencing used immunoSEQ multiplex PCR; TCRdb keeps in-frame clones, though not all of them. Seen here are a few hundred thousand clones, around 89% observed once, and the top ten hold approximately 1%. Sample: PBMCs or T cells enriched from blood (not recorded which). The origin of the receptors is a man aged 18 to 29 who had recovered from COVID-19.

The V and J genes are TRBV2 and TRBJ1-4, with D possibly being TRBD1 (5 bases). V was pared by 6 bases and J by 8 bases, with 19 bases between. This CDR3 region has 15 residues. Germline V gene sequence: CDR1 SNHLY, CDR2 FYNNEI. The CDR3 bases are TGTGCCAGCAGCGAGAAGCAGGGTCGACGGGAAAAACTGTTTTTT. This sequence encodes CASSEKQGRREKLFF.

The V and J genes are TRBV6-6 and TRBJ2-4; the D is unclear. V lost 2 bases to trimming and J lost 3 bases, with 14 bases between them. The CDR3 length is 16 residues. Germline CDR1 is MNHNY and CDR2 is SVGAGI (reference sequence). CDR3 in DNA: TGTGCCAGCAGTTACGGGCAGGTTGGCGTCAAAAACATTCAGTACTTC. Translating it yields CASSYGQVGVKNIQYF.